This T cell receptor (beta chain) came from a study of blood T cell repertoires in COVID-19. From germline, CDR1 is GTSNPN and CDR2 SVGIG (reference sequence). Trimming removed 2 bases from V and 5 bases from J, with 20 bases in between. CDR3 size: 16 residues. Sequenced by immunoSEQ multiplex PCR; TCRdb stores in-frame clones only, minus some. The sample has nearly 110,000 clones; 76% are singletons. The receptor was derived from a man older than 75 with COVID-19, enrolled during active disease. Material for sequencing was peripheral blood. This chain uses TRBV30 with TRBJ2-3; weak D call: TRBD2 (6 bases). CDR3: CAWSRMQGLVEDTQYF. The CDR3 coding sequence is TGTGCCTGGAGTCGCATGCAGGGACTGGTTGAAGATACGCAGTATTTT.